This T cell receptor beta chain derives from a study of CD8+CD57+ T cells in acquired aplastic anemia. Overall study: The average for DNA from sorted CD4+ and CD8+ cells was 3.2 ug. General observations from the study: Common to patients and controls were twenty-nine CD8+ CDR3 sequences.

Whoever was chosen for sequencing had shown CD8+CD57+ cell expansion by flow cytometry. Patients were therapy-naive when their blood was sampled. The table lists this clonotype with many counts. Its antigen is as yet unknown. Genomic DNA was employed as the template in profiling TCR beta VDJ and CDR3. MiXCR, applied by TCRdb to the reads, yields one record per CDR3 protein. The data hold some 170,000 distinct CDR3 sequences, with 45% to 55% observed a single time. CDR1 and CDR2 from the germline V gene are ENHRY and SYGVKD. The CDR3 runs 15 residues. The V end was cut by 2 bases, the J end by 0 bases, with 10 bases between.

The receptor's source is a human donor with aplastic anemia. Input material: sorted CD4+, CD8+, or CD8+CD57+ T cells (not recorded which) from PBMCs. The genes are TRBV10-3 and TRBJ1-2, with D possibly TRBD1 on 5 matching bases. CDR3 in amino acids: CAISETGAPNYGYTF. CDR3 coding DNA: TGTGCCATCAGTGAGACAGGCGCTCCTAACTATGGCTACACCTTC.